The present TCR beta chain was sequenced within a study of breast tumors, draining lymph nodes, adjacent tissues. Breast cancer patients provided tissue from their axillary draining lymph nodes. Deletions cut 6 bases from V and 1 base from J, with 15 bases between. Germline CDR1 is SEHNR and CDR2 is FQNEAQ (reference sequence). The CDR3 is made up of 16 amino acids. One entry per CDR3 protein, called by TCRdb with MiXCR from the multiplex PCR reads. The profile shows about 120,000 distinct CDR3 sequences, approximately 20% of them singletons. This clonotype was counted ten times or more. The sequenced material came from axillary lymph node tissue. The gene calls are TRBV7-9 and TRBJ1-4; D possibly corresponds to TRBD1 (5 bases). This clonotype was obtained from a female donor with breast cancer. Some clones in this sample may be carry-over from other donors' samples. This CDR3 reads CASSPRGGGTNEKLFF. In nucleotides, the CDR3 is TGTGCCAGCAGTCCCCGCGGGGGTGGAACTAATGAAAAACTGTTTTTT.